These T cell receptor beta chains were read from a single sample in a study of regulatory T cells in long-lasting Graves disease. One entry per CDR3 protein, called by TCRdb with MiXCR from the multiplex PCR reads. The table has some 440,000 distinct CDR3 sequences, about a fifth seen once. This specimen consisted of peripheral blood mononuclear cells (PBMCs), obtained when the disease was refractory, from a patient treated with antithyroid drugs. The origin of the receptors is a female donor with Graves disease. Both conserved end residues are part of each CDR3. Each record gives: D gene, J gene, clone size, V gene, CDR3 protein, CDR3 DNA. D genes are given only for firm matches. Clone size is stated in some rows and not others, as once, few, many or a class when expanded.

NA | TRBJ1-6 | many | TRBV12-3/TRBV12-4 | CASSLRGAIMDSPLHF | TGTGCCAGCAGTTTAAGGGGGGCCATAATGGATTCACCCCTCCACTTT
NA | TRBJ2-7 | many | TRBV7-2 | CASRGDASSYEQYF | TGTGCCAGCAGAGGTGATGCTAGCTCCTACGAGCAGTACTTC
TRBD2 | TRBJ2-7 | many | TRBV7-8 | CASSYIGLAVTGEQYF | TGTGCCAGCAGCTATATCGGACTAGCGGTAACTGGGGAGCAGTACTTC
NA | TRBJ2-5 | NA | TRBV5-6 | CASSPLGDLEAQETQYF | TGTGCCAGCAGCCCCTTAGGGGACTTGGAGGCCCAAGAGACCCAGTACTTC
TRBD1 | TRBJ1-5 | few | TRBV20-1 | CSARAPPGQGLLGNQPQHF | TGCAGTGCTAGAGCGCCACCGGGACAGGGGCTTTTAGGCAATCAGCCCCAGCATTTT
NA | TRBJ1-1 | many | TRBV30 | CAWRYWGQNTEAFF | TGTGCCTGGAGATATTGGGGACAGAACACTGAAGCTTTCTTT
TRBD1 | TRBJ1-5 | many | TRBV6-2/TRBV6-3 | CASKGTGRNQPQHF | TGTGCCAGCAAAGGGACAGGTCGTAATCAGCCCCAGCATTTT
TRBD1 | TRBJ1-1 | NA | TRBV6-1 | CACRWDRGTLNTEAFF | TGTGCCTGTCGCTGGGACAGGGGGACGTTAAACACTGAAGCTTTCTTT
NA | TRBJ2-2 | NA | TRBV7-3 | CASSLVIAEHTGELFF | TGTGCCAGCAGCTTAGTTATCGCGGAGCACACCGGGGAGCTGTTTTTT
NA | TRBJ2-7 | NA | TRBV30 | CAWSVLEGGTEQYF | TGTGCCTGGAGTGTTTTGGAGGGCGGGACCGAGCAGTACTTC
NA | TRBJ1-3 | NA | TRBV29-1 | CSASGRLRNTIYF | TGCAGCGCCTCTGGCAGGTTGAGAAACACCATATATTTT
TRBD2 | TRBJ2-7 | many | TRBV7-3 | CASSTGTSAVDEQYF | TGTGCCAGCAGTACCGGGACTAGCGCTGTGGACGAGCAGTACTTC
NA | TRBJ1-1 | NA | TRBV20-1 | CSAREGGTTEAFF | TGCAGTGCTAGGGAGGGGGGGACGACTGAAGCTTTCTTT
NA | TRBJ2-7 | few | TRBV9 | CASPRPTGMIYEQYF | TGTGCCAGCCCCCGTCCGACAGGAATGATCTACGAGCAGTACTTC
TRBD1 | TRBJ1-2 | many | TRBV28 | CASSIRGTAIYGYTF | TGTGCCAGCAGTATTAGGGGGACAGCGATCTATGGCTACACCTTC
TRBD1 | TRBJ1-2 | NA | TRBV7-2 | CASSPDRGTTYTF | TGTGCCAGCAGCCCGGACAGGGGAACCACCTACACCTTC
NA | TRBJ2-5 | many | TRBV20-1 | CSAGFRTEETQYF | TGCAGTGCCGGGTTCAGGACGGAAGAGACCCAGTACTTC
NA | TRBJ2-7 | few | TRBV7-2 | CASTREGDKDEQYF | TGTGCCAGCACCCGGGAAGGGGATAAGGACGAGCAGTACTTC
TRBD1 | TRBJ2-3 | NA | TRBV28 | CASSGTGTGIVDTQYF | TGTGCCAGCAGTGGAACCGGGACAGGGATCGTTGATACGCAGTATTTT
NA | TRBJ2-1 | NA | TRBV12-3/TRBV12-4 | CATRPGGSYNEQFF | TGTGCCACCAGACCTGGGGGATCCTACAATGAGCAGTTCTTC
NA | TRBJ2-7 | few | TRBV5-1 | CASSFTRDTEQYF | TGCGCCAGCAGCTTCACCAGGGACACCGAGCAGTACTTC
NA | TRBJ1-1 | NA | TRBV6-5 | CASSYSGGPYTEAFF | TGTGCCAGCAGTTACTCGGGGGGGCCATACACTGAAGCTTTCTTT
NA | TRBJ1-2 | many | TRBV9 | CASSPQGHGYTF | TGTGCCAGCAGCCCTCAGGGGCATGGCTACACCTTC
NA | TRBJ1-6 | many | TRBV6-1 | CASRGGPMGFRNSPLHF | TGTGCCAGCAGAGGGGGTCCAATGGGATTCCGTAATTCACCCCTCCACTTT
TRBD2 | TRBJ2-7 | NA | TRBV27 | CASSELAGPSYEQYF | TGTGCCAGCAGTGAGCTAGCGGGACCTTCCTACGAGCAGTACTTC
NA | TRBJ1-4 | NA | TRBV7-2 | CASSLSGGANEKLFF | TGTGCCAGCAGCTTGTCCGGGGGGGCTAATGAAAAACTGTTTTTT
NA | TRBJ2-7 | NA | TRBV9 | CASSVSGVYYEQYF | TGTGCCAGCAGCGTAAGTGGCGTATACTACGAGCAGTACTTC
NA | TRBJ2-7 | NA | TRBV19 | CASSARLVPYEQYF | TGTGCCAGTAGTGCGAGACTAGTCCCCTACGAGCAGTACTTC
NA | TRBJ2-7 | once | TRBV4-1 | CASSQGRGSLYEQYF | TGCGCCAGCAGCCAAGGAAGGGGATCGTTGTACGAGCAGTACTTC
NA | TRBJ2-1 | few | TRBV6-5 | CASSFGPSYNEQFF | TGTGCCAGCAGTTTCGGTCCCTCCTACAATGAGCAGTTCTTC